A single sample gave rise to the 28 T cell receptor beta chains below, sequenced in a study of control samples from healthy donors and cancer patients. The table came from immunoSEQ multiplex PCR; TCRdb's copy has only in-frame clones and leaves some out. The data hold some 66,000 clones, with roughly 85% observed a single time. The sample consisted of blood. These receptors were taken from a middle-aged man in good health.

The chain is built from TRBV3-1 (or the pseudogene TRBV3-2) and TRBJ2-5; D not certain. The CDR3 contains 15 residues. The V end lost 4 bases, the J end lost 0 bases, and 12 bases lay between the germline ends. Germline CDR1 LGHDT, CDR2 YNNKEL (reference sequence). CDR3 coding DNA: TGTGCCAGCAGCCCTTCTCGACGGTACCAAGAGACCCAGTACTTC. The encoded protein is CASSPSRRYQETQYF.

This rearrangement joins TRBV11-2 to TRBJ1-5; D unresolved. In germline, CDR1 is SGHAT, CDR2 FQNNGV. V was trimmed by 5 bases and J by 9 bases, leaving 26 bases between them. There are 17 residues in the CDR3. In DNA form, the CDR3 reads TGTGCCAGCAGCCGCTACCGAATGTTTTGTTGGTTACGGCCCCAGCATTTT. It codes for CASSRYRMFCWLRPQHF.

V gene TRBV28 combines with J gene TRBJ2-7; tentatively, D is TRBD1 (6 bases). Germline CDR1 and CDR2: MDHEN and SYDVKM. Trimming took off 3 bases at V and 5 bases at J, with 20 bases between the two ends. This CDR3 has 16 amino acids. CDR3 amino acids: CASSLDPPRGRHEQYF. For the CDR3, the DNA is TGTGCCAGCAGTTTGGACCCGCCCAGGGGAAGGCACGAGCAGTACTTC.

The chain has TRBV2 and TRBJ1-4; 10 positions match TRBD1. CDR3 length equals 15 residues. CDR1 SNHLY and CDR2 FYNNEI come from the germline V gene. Losses at the gene ends were 7 bases for V and 0 bases for J; bases not matched to a gene: 2. As DNA, the CDR3 is TGTGCCAGCATTGGGACAGGGGCAACTAATGAAAAACTGTTTTTT. Translating gives CASIGTGATNEKLFF. The variable domain in full, with the rest retrieved from reference TRBV2 and TRBJ1-4, is EPEVTQTPSHQVTQMGQEVILRCVPISNHLYFYWYRQILGQKVEFLVSFYNNEISEKSEIFDDQFSVERPDGSNFTLKIRSTKLEDSAMYFCASIGTGATNEKLFFGSGTQLSVL.

The rearrangement uses TRBV6-2 or TRBV6-3 and TRBJ2-2, with D perhaps TRBD2 (5 bases). Germline lookup yields CDR1 MNHEY and CDR2 SVGEGT. The length of the CDR3 is 18 residues. Deletions cut 0 bases from V and 3 bases from J, with 17 bases between. The CDR3 spells CASSYSVGAFIDTGELFF. The CDR3 DNA is TGTGCCAGCAGTTACTCTGTGGGAGCATTCATAGACACCGGGGAGCTGTTTTTT.

The V gene is TRBV19, the J gene TRBJ2-2, with 7 bases aligning to TRBD2. Losses at the gene ends were 6 bases for V and 2 bases for J; bases not matched to a gene: 12. This CDR3 contains 17 residues. CDR1 and CDR2 (germline): LNHDA, SQIVND (reference sequence). CDR3 in DNA: TGTGCCAGTAGCCCCGACACCGGGACTATTAACACCGGGGAGCTGTTTTTT. Amino acid sequence: CASSPDTGTINTGELFF.

Only a few counts were recorded for this clone. The rearrangement links TRBV29-1 to TRBJ1-1, with D unclear. V was trimmed by 7 bases and J by 3 bases, leaving 9 bases between them. Germline V gene lookup returns CDR1 SQVTM and CDR2 ANQGSEA. The length of the CDR3 is 11 residues. The CDR3 protein is CSAELDTEAFF. In DNA form, the CDR3 reads TGCAGCGCCGAGCTCGACACTGAAGCTTTCTTT.

This clone was counted a single time. The J gene is TRBJ1-4, the V gene TRBV18; the D is unclear. Germline CDR1 is KGHSH and CDR2 is LQKENI. The CDR3 contains 13 residues. The V end was cut by 3 bases, the J end by 5 bases, with 7 bases between. The CDR3 DNA sequence: TGTGCCAGCTCACCCCGTCAGAATGAAAAACTGTTTTTT. Translation: CASSPRQNEKLFF.

V and J are TRBV28 and TRBJ2-1; 9 nucleotides match TRBD2. The length of the CDR3 is 17 residues. V lost 4 bases and J lost 5; bases outside the gene matches: 12. The V gene's germline CDR1 is MDHEN and CDR2 SYDVKM. CDR3 protein: CASSSLAEPSGNNEQFF. CDR3 DNA: TGTGCCAGCAGTTCCCTCGCGGAGCCTAGCGGGAACAATGAGCAGTTCTTC.

The chain recombines TRBV9 with TRBJ1-1, with 8 bases that match TRBD1. With V trimmed by 3 bases and J by 1 base, 5 bases remained unmatched. The germline V gene encodes CDR1 SGDLS and CDR2 YYNGEE. This CDR3 has 15 amino acids. Here the CDR3 reads CASSASTGANTEAFF. The CDR3 nucleotides read TGTGCCAGCAGCGCTTCGACAGGGGCGAACACTGAAGCTTTCTTT.

This chain uses TRBV5-5 with TRBJ2-5, with 8 bases fitting TRBD2. The J segment lost 1 base and the V segment lost 0 bases, leaving 14 bases of the junction unmatched. The CDR3 runs 19 residues. Germline V gene data show CDR1 as SGHKS and CDR2 as YYEKEE (reference sequence). The CDR3 DNA is TGTGCCAGCAGCTTGGCCGATCGGGAGGGCCTCCGTAGCCAAGAGACCCAGTACTTC. Its protein product is CASSLADREGLRSQETQYF.

This clone was detected only once. The chain uses TRBV11-3 and TRBJ1-2; D gene ambiguous. V was cut by 1 base and J by 8 bases, with 11 bases left in between. The CDR3 covers 13 residues. The germline V gene encodes CDR1 SGHNT and CDR2 YENEEA. This CDR3 is CASSLGPSGGYTF. For the CDR3, the DNA is TGTGCCAGCAGCTTAGGTCCGTCTGGGGGCTACACCTTC.

V is TRBV18 and J is TRBJ1-2; D not certain. The V end lost 4 bases, the J end lost 6 bases, and 15 bases lay between the germline ends. The CDR3 has 14 residues. Germline CDR1 is KGHSH and CDR2 is LQKENI. The CDR3 is CASSLGDPSNGYTF. The DNA for the CDR3 is TGTGCCAGCTCACTTGGAGACCCCTCCAATGGCTACACCTTC.

The chain employs TRBV5-6 and TRBJ1-2, with no clear D. V lost 4 bases, J lost 9 bases, and 13 bases lay in between. Germline-derived CDR1 and CDR2 are SGHDT and YYEEEE. The CDR3 consists of 12 residues. The CDR3 here is CASSPARARYTF. CDR3 nucleotides: TGTGCCAGCAGCCCGGCTAGGGCCCGCTACACCTTC.

The rearrangement uses TRBV9 and TRBJ1-1, with D hard to call. The CDR3 contains 14 residues. CDR1 and CDR2 from the germline V gene are SGDLS and YYNGEE. Trimming cost V 5 bases and J 1 base, with 12 bases left between them. The CDR3 DNA sequence: TGTGCCAGCAGTGGTGGACGGGGGAACACTGAAGCTTTCTTT. This gives the protein CASSGGRGNTEAFF.

The chain has TRBV27 and TRBJ2-7, with a possible D match to TRBD2 (5 bases). Germline V gives CDR1 MNHEY, CDR2 SMNVEV (reference sequence). V was cut by 7 bases and J by 1 base, with 14 bases left in between. This CDR3 contains 14 residues. Here the CDR3 reads CASKSRGESYEQYF. For the CDR3, the DNA is TGTGCCAGCAAAAGCCGGGGTGAATCCTACGAGCAGTACTTC.

The rearrangement links TRBV6-1 to TRBJ2-7; 8 bases line up with TRBD2. V lost 1 base, J lost 2 bases, and 4 bases stayed unmatched. Germline values: CDR1 MNHNS, CDR2 SASEGT. The CDR3 sequence is 15 residues long. Here the CDR3 DNA reads TGTGCCAGCAGTGAAGGGCTAGCGGGCGCCTACGAGCAGTACTTC. Translating it yields CASSEGLAGAYEQYF.

The rearrangement joins TRBV5-4 to TRBJ2-1; D not certain. Germline V gene data show CDR1 as SGHNT and CDR2 as YYREEE (reference sequence). V was clipped by 2 bases and J by 10 bases, with 7 bases between them. This CDR3 is 11 amino acids long. CDR3 nucleotides: TGTGCCAGCAGCTTTTGGCTCGAGCAGTTCTTC. It specifies CASSFWLEQFF. Drawing the rest from reference TRBV5-4 and TRBJ2-1, the complete variable domain is ETGVTQSPTHLIKTRGQQVTLRCSSQSGHNTVSWYQQALGQGPQFIFQYYREEENGRGNFPPRFSGLQFPNYSSELNVNALELDDSALYLCASSFWLEQFFGPGTRLTVL.

Written as DNA, the CDR3 is TGTGCCAGCAGCCAAGATACGGGAGGTAGCTACAATGAGCAGTTCTTC. It codes for CASSQDTGGSYNEQFF. The V gene is TRBV4-2, the J gene TRBJ2-1; 7 bases align to TRBD2. The germline V gene encodes CDR1 LGHNA and CDR2 YNFKEQ. The CDR3 loop spans 16 amino acids. With V trimmed by 0 bases and J by 3 bases, 5 bases remained unmatched.

The chain links TRBV7-2 to TRBJ2-2; 14 positions match TRBD2. CDR1 is SGHTA, CDR2 FQGNSA, per germline. The CDR3 loop spans 15 amino acids. V was clipped by 5 bases and J by 7 bases; unmatched bases: 3. CDR3 DNA: TGTGCCAGCAGCGCGGGACTAGCGGGGGTCGGGGAGCTGTTTTTT. Translating gives CASSAGLAGVGELFF.

V usage is TRBV7-3 and J usage is TRBJ2-1; 10 bases fit TRBD2. The CDR3 consists of 17 residues. Unmatched junction bases numbered 6, after V lost 1 base and J lost 3 bases. The germline V gene has CDR1 SGHTA and CDR2 FQGTGA. The CDR3: CASSLSPSGGRYNEQFF. CDR3 coding DNA: TGTGCCAGCAGCTTAAGTCCTAGCGGGGGCCGCTACAATGAGCAGTTCTTC. Supplemented by reference TRBV7-3 and TRBJ2-1, the full variable domain reads GAGVSQTPSNKVTEKGKYVELRCDPISGHTALYWYRQSLGQGPEFLIYFQGTGAADDSGLPNDRFFAVRPEGSVSTLKIQRTERGDSAVYLCASSLSPSGGRYNEQFFGPGTRLTVL.

This chain's CDR3 is CASRLRTGQETQYF. The CDR3, as DNA: TGCGCCAGCCGTTTGCGGACAGGACAAGAGACCCAGTACTTC. The V call is TRBV5-1, the J call TRBJ2-5, with 7 bases matching TRBD1. Germline V lookup: CDR1 SGHRS, CDR2 YFSETQ. V lost 7 bases, J lost 2 bases, and 8 bases stayed unmatched. This CDR3 region has 14 residues.

The chain is built from TRBV9 and TRBJ2-7; D is undetermined. CDR1 SGDLS and CDR2 YYNGEE come from the germline V gene. Trimming pared 1 base from V and 1 base from J, leaving 9 bases between. The CDR3 consists of 14 residues. CDR3 amino acids: CASSVNLESYEQYF. In nucleotides, the CDR3 is TGTGCCAGCAGCGTAAACCTCGAGTCCTACGAGCAGTACTTC.

V gene TRBV5-6 combines with J gene TRBJ1-2; 7 bases are a match to TRBD1. Germline-derived CDR1 and CDR2 are SGHDT and YYEEEE. This CDR3 contains 16 residues. V gave up 3 bases and J gave up 5 bases; unmatched junction bases: 13. The CDR3: CASSSMFGQAAYGYTF. In DNA, the CDR3 is TGTGCCAGCAGCTCAATGTTCGGACAGGCCGCGTATGGCTACACCTTC.

The chain combines TRBV5-1 with TRBJ2-3; D is ambiguous. The CDR3 contains 11 residues. Between the trimmed V and J ends, which lost 2 bases and 5 bases, there was a span of 3 bases. Looked up from germline, CDR1 is SGHRS and CDR2 is YFSETQ. DNA for the CDR3: TGCGCCAGCAGCTTAGAAGATACGCAGTATTTT. Its translation is CASSLEDTQYF.

The chain carries TRBV29-1 and TRBJ2-7; 8 positions match TRBD1. The V segment lost 0 bases and the J segment 3 bases; nucleotides outside the gene matches: 1. This CDR3 spans 13 amino acids. Germline CDR1 reads SQVTM; CDR2 reads ANQGSEA. As DNA, the CDR3 is TGCAGCGTTGAAGATACAGGGGGCTACGAGCAGTACTTC. Encoded protein: CSVEDTGGYEQYF.

The rearrangement joins TRBV19 to TRBJ2-7; possible D gene TRBD1, 5 bases. V was trimmed by 5 bases and J by 2 bases, leaving 13 bases between them. This CDR3 is 14 amino acids long. Germline V gene lookup returns CDR1 LNHDA and CDR2 SQIVND (reference sequence). In DNA, the CDR3 is TGTGCCAGTAGTTCGCCCGACAGCCCCTACGAGCAGTACTTC. Residues: CASSSPDSPYEQYF.

V usage is TRBV19 and J usage is TRBJ1-2; 7 nucleotides line up with TRBD1. The V gene end was trimmed by 5 bases and the J gene end by 0 bases; junction bases not matched to a gene: 6. CDR3 length: 15 amino acids. Germline CDR1 and CDR2: LNHDA and SQIVND (reference sequence). CDR3 amino acids: CASSDGRGANYGYTF. CDR3 DNA: TGTGCCAGTAGTGATGGCAGGGGGGCTAACTATGGCTACACCTTC.